Listed below are T cell receptor beta chains from one sample, sequenced in a study of shared clonotypes between healthy human individuals. Using immunoSEQ multiplex PCR, the repertoire was profiled, and TCRdb retains in-frame clones only, with some absent. Of 1.4 million or so clones in the sample, roughly 98.5% were seen once. The source material was naive CD4+ T cells sorted from blood. The receptors originated from a man aged 25-45 years in good health. CDR3s include the opening cysteine and the closing phenylalanine or tryptophan. A D gene is named only where the DNA matches it firmly. A clone size is listed for some rows: how often the clone was seen (once, few, many), or a class if it is expanded.

clone size,D gene,J gene,V gene,CDR3 DNA,CDR3 protein
once,TRBD2,TRBJ2-1,TRBV11-2,TGTGCCAGCAGCGAGGGACTAGCGTCCTACAATGAGCAGTTCTTC,CASSEGLASYNEQFF
once,NA,TRBJ1-5,TRBV10-3,TGTGCCATCAGTCACGAGAGCAATCAGCCCCAGCATTTT,CAISHESNQPQHF
NA,NA,TRBJ2-1,TRBV5-1,TGCGCCAGCAGCTTGGAGCAGGGTAGCTCCTACAATGAGCAGTTCTTC,CASSLEQGSSYNEQFF
NA,NA,TRBJ1-2,TRBV19,TGTGCCACACGTCGGTCGGGTTCCTATGGCTACACCTTC,CATRRSGSYGYTF
NA,NA,TRBJ2-1,TRBV6-5,TGTGCCAGCAGTTATGTGGGGGCCCAGAACAATGAGCAGTTCTTC,CASSYVGAQNNEQFF
NA,TRBD2,TRBJ2-7,TRBV6-5,TGTGCCAGCAGTTCGATAACTAGCGGGAATTCCTACGAGCAGTACTTC,CASSSITSGNSYEQYF
NA,TRBD2,TRBJ2-1,TRBV5-5,TGTGCCAGCAGCCACTTAGCGGGACTCTCCTACAATGAGCAGTTCTTC,CASSHLAGLSYNEQFF
NA,NA,TRBJ2-7,TRBV4-1,TGCGCCAGCAGCCAAGCGGGAGTGGGCGAGCAGTACTTC,CASSQAGVGEQYF
NA,NA,TRBJ1-4,TRBV9,TGTGCCAGCAGCGTAGGAGCAACTAATGAAAAACTGTTTTTT,CASSVGATNEKLFF
NA,NA,TRBJ1-2,TRBV7-9,TGTGCCAGCAGCTTGAGCCCGCACCTCCCTAACTATGGCTACACCTTC,CASSLSPHLPNYGYTF
NA,NA,TRBJ2-1,TRBV7-6,TGTGCCAGCAGCTTATTCGGGGGCTCGGGCAATGAGCAGTTCTTC,CASSLFGGSGNEQFF
NA,NA,TRBJ2-3,TRBV28,TGTGCCAGCAGTTTACCCTCCGGTGTGGGGGGAACAGATACGCAGTATTTT,CASSLPSGVGGTDTQYF
NA,NA,TRBJ2-1,TRBV5-1,TGCGCCAGCAGCTTGGGGCTCGGCGGATCCTCCTACAATGAGCAGTTCTTC,CASSLGLGGSSYNEQFF
NA,TRBD1,TRBJ2-7,TRBV10-3,TGTGCCATATCGACAGGGAGCTACGAGCAGTACTTC,CAISTGSYEQYF
NA,NA,TRBJ1-1,TRBV4-3,TGCGCCAGCAGCCTATCGACAGGAAACACTGAAGCTTTCTTT,CASSLSTGNTEAFF
NA,NA,TRBJ2-7,TRBV4-3,TGCGCCAGCAGCCAAGATGTGGGGGGCCTGTACGAGCAGTACTTC,CASSQDVGGLYEQYF
NA,NA,TRBJ1-2,TRBV9,TGTGCCAGCAGCGTTGAAGTGGGCAGGGATTCCTATGGCTACACCTTC,CASSVEVGRDSYGYTF
NA,NA,TRBJ1-5,TRBV27,TGTGCCAGCAGTCGCCAGGGGCAAGGGTTCGGCAATCAGCCCCAGCATTTT,CASSRQGQGFGNQPQHF
once,TRBD1,TRBJ2-1,TRBV19,TGTGCCAGTAGTATCGGACAGGGAGCGGGCAATGAGCAGTTCTTC,CASSIGQGAGNEQFF
NA,TRBD1,TRBJ2-3,TRBV7-9,TGTGCCAGCAGCTTAGTGACAGGGCTGGATACGCAGTATTTT,CASSLVTGLDTQYF
NA,NA,TRBJ1-1,TRBV18,TGTGCCAGCTCACCCCTGGACAGAGACACTGAAGCTTTCTTT,CASSPLDRDTEAFF
NA,NA,TRBJ1-1,TRBV19,TGTGCCAGTAGCTACAAGAGGAACACTGAAGCTTTCTTT,CASSYKRNTEAFF
NA,TRBD1,TRBJ1-5,TRBV11-2,TGTGCCAGCAGCCTGGACAGGGCGAGCAATCAGCCCCAGCATTTT,CASSLDRASNQPQHF
NA,NA,TRBJ2-7,TRBV7-2,TGTGCCAGCAGCACTCTAGCGAGGTCCGGCGAGCAGTACTTC,CASSTLARSGEQYF
NA,NA,TRBJ1-1,TRBV6-5,TGTGCCAGCAGTTACTCCAGTCTCACCCTAGGGGCTTTCTTT,CASSYSSLTLGAFF
NA,NA,TRBJ2-1,TRBV5-1,TGCGCCAGCAGTCGAGGACTCGAACTCAACTACAATGAGCAGTTCTTC,CASSRGLELNYNEQFF
NA,TRBD2,TRBJ2-7,TRBV2,TGTGCCAGCAGTGAAGTAGGGACTAGCACCAACGAGCAGTACTTC,CASSEVGTSTNEQYF
NA,NA,TRBJ2-5,TRBV18,TGTGCCAGCTCACTTCGCACGGGGCCCCAAGAGACCCAGTACTTC,CASSLRTGPQETQYF
NA,NA,TRBJ2-3,TRBV28,TGTGCCAGCAGTTTAAGCAGGAGTGGGGTGGATACGCAGTATTTT,CASSLSRSGVDTQYF
NA,TRBD2,TRBJ2-1,TRBV7-9,TGTGCCAGCAGCGGACTAGCGGTTAGCTCCTACAATGAGCAGTTCTTC,CASSGLAVSSYNEQFF
NA,NA,TRBJ1-1,TRBV4-3,TGCGCCAGCAGCCAAGCTGCCCGCCAAGACACTGAAGCTTTCTTT,CASSQAARQDTEAFF
NA,NA,TRBJ2-1,TRBV7-7,TGTGCCACAGGCGTTGTAGAGGGTCGGCAGTTCTTC,CATGVVEGRQFF
once,NA,TRBJ2-1,TRBV5-6,TGTGCCAGCAGCTTGGCATCGTTCAGTGAGCAGTTCTTC,CASSLASFSEQFF
NA,TRBD1,TRBJ2-1,TRBV5-1,TGCGCCAGCAGCTTGACGGGGACAGGGGATAATGAGCAGTTCTTC,CASSLTGTGDNEQFF
NA,NA,TRBJ2-1,TRBV7-9,TGTGCCAGCAGCTTAATAGAGGAGCAGTTCTTC,CASSLIEEQFF
NA,NA,TRBJ2-7,TRBV11-1,TGTGCCAGCAGCTTAGCAGGGGCCTACTACGAGCAGTACTTC,CASSLAGAYYEQYF
NA,NA,TRBJ2-6,TRBV27,TGTGCCAGCAGTTTACGGGGGGCGCTACCTGGGGCCAACGTCCTGACTTTC,CASSLRGALPGANVLTF
NA,NA,TRBJ1-4,TRBV25-1,TGTGCCAGCAGTGAATACACGTGGGAAAAACTGTTTTTT,CASSEYTWEKLFF
NA,TRBD2,TRBJ2-5,TRBV5-4,TGTGCCAGCAGCTATCCATCGACTAGCGGGAGTGAGACCCAGTACTTC,CASSYPSTSGSETQYF
NA,TRBD1,TRBJ2-1,TRBV7-2,TGTGCCAGCAGCTCATCAGGGGGCAGCAACTACAATGAGCAGTTCTTC,CASSSSGGSNYNEQFF
once,NA,TRBJ2-1,TRBV2,TGTGCCAGCAGAGACAGCGGACCTTATTTTGAGCAGTTCTTC,CASRDSGPYFEQFF
once,TRBD1,TRBJ2-5,TRBV14,TGTGCCAGCAGCCAACCGGGACAGGGTCTGGAGACCCAGTACTTC,CASSQPGQGLETQYF
NA,TRBD2,TRBJ2-1,TRBV5-1,TGCGCCAGCAGCTCGGGGGGTGAGAGTGAGCAGTTCTTC,CASSSGGESEQFF
NA,NA,TRBJ1-1,TRBV19,TGTGCCAGTAGTAAACTGACAGGTAGACTTACTGAAGCTTTCTTT,CASSKLTGRLTEAFF
NA,NA,TRBJ2-3,TRBV6-1,TGTGCCAGCAGTGGGATGGGGGGGCTGTCAGATACGCAGTATTTT,CASSGMGGLSDTQYF
NA,TRBD1,TRBJ1-4,TRBV5-1,TGCGCCAGCAGCTCCACCGACAGGGGGAGCGAAAAACTGTTTTTT,CASSSTDRGSEKLFF
NA,NA,TRBJ2-7,TRBV20-1,TGCAGTGCTATCCCAGCTGCCGAGCAGTACTTC,CSAIPAAEQYF
NA,TRBD1,TRBJ2-3,TRBV11-3,TGTGCCAGCAGCCAGGGACAGCCCACAGATACGCAGTATTTT,CASSQGQPTDTQYF
NA,NA,TRBJ2-7,TRBV6-5,TGTGCCACCAAATCGACAGACCTGACCTACGAGCAGTACTTC,CATKSTDLTYEQYF
once,NA,TRBJ2-1,TRBV7-3,TGTGCCAGCAGTTTTAGTTCTAGCAATGAGCAGTTCTTC,CASSFSSSNEQFF
NA,NA,TRBJ2-7,TRBV25-1,TGTGCCAGCACAGGGCGGGACGAGCAGTACTTC,CASTGRDEQYF
NA,NA,TRBJ2-3,TRBV5-5,TGTGCCAGCAGACGGCTACTCACAGATACGCAGTATTTT,CASRRLLTDTQYF
NA,NA,TRBJ2-1,TRBV6-6,TGTGCCAGCGCTGCAGGGGGGTGGAATGAGCAGTTCTTC,CASAAGGWNEQFF
NA,TRBD2,TRBJ2-3,TRBV5-1,TGCGCCAGCAGCCCGTCTGTCGGGAGGGCCGCAGATACGCAGTATTTT,CASSPSVGRAADTQYF
NA,TRBD1,TRBJ2-7,TRBV7-6,TGTGCCAGCAGCTCCAGTGGGACAGGGGCGCGCCGCGGCGAGCAGTACTTC,CASSSSGTGARRGEQYF
NA,NA,TRBJ2-2,TRBV5-1,TGCGCCAGCAGCTTGGTGTGGGACGCCGGGGAGCTGTTTTTT,CASSLVWDAGELFF
NA,TRBD1,TRBJ2-1,TRBV10-3,TGTGCCATCAGTGGGGTCGGGACAGGGAGTATGTATGAGCAGTTCTTC,CAISGVGTGSMYEQFF